Shown below are 13 T cell receptor beta chains from a single sample sequenced in a study of lymphopenia after photon versus proton radiotherapy (dated by TCRdb to the late 2010s). Library prep was done by the immunoSEQ multiplex PCR assay. TCRdb limited this immuneACCESS table to in-frame rearrangements with V and J called. A share of clones is missing; checked studies link under half to unresolved V genes, and the rest is unexplained. This sample is represented by more than 60,000 clones; around 85% of them were singletons. Roughly 2% of the sample is held by the ten biggest clonotypes. The sequences come from peripheral blood, collected from a patient treated with photon-based radiotherapy. The receptors shown here come from a man aged 35-49 years with gastric cancer.

This clone came up once. The genes are TRBV6-6 and TRBJ1-1, with D uncertain. Trimming cost V 6 bases and J 1 base, with 12 bases left between them. This CDR3 comprises 14 residues. Germline lookup yields CDR1 MNHNY and CDR2 SVGAGI (reference sequence). For the CDR3, the DNA is TGTGCCAGCAGCCCCGGGATAGCGAACACTGAAGCTTTCTTT. Protein: CASSPGIANTEAFF.

This chain links TRBV7-6 with TRBJ2-2, with 8 bases matching TRBD1. The V segment lost 2 bases and the J segment 4 bases; nucleotides outside the gene matches: 6. The CDR3 runs 16 residues. Germline V CDR1 and CDR2: SGHVS, FNYEAQ. The CDR3 DNA follows: TGTGCCAGCAGCTTAATTTCAGGGGGCCCCACCGGGGAGCTGTTTTTT. This encodes CASSLISGGPTGELFF.

The chain uses TRBV10-3 and TRBJ2-5, with 13 bases fitting TRBD2. This CDR3 has 17 residues. Germline CDR1 ENHRY, CDR2 SYGVKD. Trimming cost V 2 bases and J 0 bases; bases outside gene matches: 3. The CDR3 region has the DNA TGTGCCATCAGTGAGGGGGGACTAGCGGGGAACCAAGAGACCCAGTACTTC. It is translated as CAISEGGLAGNQETQYF.

The chain is built from TRBV25-1 and TRBJ2-3, with D unclear. The V end lost 10 bases, the J end lost 4 bases, and 12 bases lay between the germline ends. CDR1 and CDR2 (germline): MGHDK, SYGVNS. The CDR3 loop spans 12 amino acids. The CDR3 loop reads CATTADADTQYF. Written as DNA, the CDR3 is TGTGCCACCACGGCGGACGCAGATACGCAGTATTTT.

This clone was detected once. The V and J genes are TRBV6-5 and TRBJ2-3; TRBD2 matches 8 bases. The V segment lost 5 bases and the J segment 3 bases; nucleotides outside the gene matches: 7. CDR3 length equals 15 residues. Germline-derived CDR1 and CDR2 are MNHEY and SVGAGI. The CDR3 DNA follows: TGTGCCAGCAGTACCCCGAGCGGGGGAACAGATACGCAGTATTTT. This encodes CASSTPSGGTDTQYF.

V is TRBV19 and J is TRBJ2-3; 8 bases fit TRBD1. Trimming cost V 4 bases and J 1 base; bases outside gene matches: 1. This CDR3 has 14 amino acids. Germline CDR1 is LNHDA and CDR2 is SQIVND (reference sequence). The CDR3 nucleotides read TGTGCCAGTAGTACACAGGGGGGCACAGATACGCAGTATTTT. This codes for CASSTQGGTDTQYF.

The chain recombines TRBV5-4 with TRBJ1-5; D is perhaps TRBD1 (6 bases). V lost 2 bases, J lost 6 bases, and 9 bases lay in between. The CDR3 has 13 residues. Germline loops: CDR1 SGHNT, CDR2 YYREEE (reference sequence). The CDR3 DNA reads as TGTGCCAGCAGCTTAGGGGGAACTCAGCCCCAGCATTTT. Translated, it gives CASSLGGTQPQHF.

The genes are TRBV6-5 and TRBJ2-3; D gene unclear. The CDR3 runs to 12 residues. The V gene's germline CDR1 is MNHEY and CDR2 SVGAGI. V shed 8 bases and J shed 2 bases, with 8 bases lying between them. CDR3 region: CASRRATDTQYF. The CDR3 DNA sequence: TGTGCCAGCCGCCGGGCCACAGATACGCAGTATTTT.

The V and J genes are TRBV5-4 and TRBJ1-1; D is possibly TRBD1 (5 bases). V was trimmed by 2 bases and J by 0 bases, leaving 14 bases between them. Per the germline V gene, CDR1 is SGHNT and CDR2 is YYREEE (reference sequence). The CDR3 covers 16 residues. The CDR3 loop reads CASSFPGGVMNTEAFF. CDR3 nucleotide sequence: TGTGCCAGCAGCTTCCCGGGGGGAGTCATGAACACTGAAGCTTTCTTT.

A single count supports this clone. The chain couples TRBV6-5 to TRBJ2-5; D could derive from TRBD1 or TRBD2 (5 bases each). The V gene lost 5 bases and the J gene lost 11 bases, with 21 bases spanning the gap. In germline, CDR1 is MNHEY, CDR2 SVGAGI. CDR3 length: 14 amino acids. CDR3 residues: CASSVGDVFFEQYF. The CDR3 DNA is TGTGCCAGCAGTGTGGGGGACGTCTTTTTTGAGCAGTACTTC.

The J gene is TRBJ2-2, the V gene TRBV30; possibly TRBD1 for D (6 bases). This CDR3 is 14 amino acids long. The germline gives CDR1 GTSNPN, CDR2 SVGIG (reference sequence). V was trimmed by 4 bases and J by 0 bases, leaving 9 bases between them. The CDR3 DNA follows: TGTGCCTGGACCGGGACAACGAACACCGGGGAGCTGTTTTTT. Translating gives CAWTGTTNTGELFF.

The V and J genes are TRBV6-5 and TRBJ1-1, with 9 bases identical to TRBD1. Looked up from germline, CDR1 is MNHEY and CDR2 is SVGAGI. The CDR3 spans 13 residues. The junction had 6 bases not matched to a gene; V was cut back by 8 bases and J by 5 bases. The CDR3 region is CASVKGTGTEAFF. CDR3 in DNA: TGTGCCAGCGTTAAAGGGACAGGGACTGAAGCTTTCTTT.

This chain links TRBV2 with TRBJ2-1; 12 bases are shared with TRBD2. From germline, CDR1 is SNHLY and CDR2 FYNNEI. The CDR3 consists of 15 residues. Trimming cost V 2 bases and J 8 bases; bases outside gene matches: 4. CDR3 sequence: CASSELAGGPHEQFF. The DNA for the CDR3 is TGTGCCAGCAGTGAACTAGCGGGGGGGCCACATGAGCAGTTCTTC.